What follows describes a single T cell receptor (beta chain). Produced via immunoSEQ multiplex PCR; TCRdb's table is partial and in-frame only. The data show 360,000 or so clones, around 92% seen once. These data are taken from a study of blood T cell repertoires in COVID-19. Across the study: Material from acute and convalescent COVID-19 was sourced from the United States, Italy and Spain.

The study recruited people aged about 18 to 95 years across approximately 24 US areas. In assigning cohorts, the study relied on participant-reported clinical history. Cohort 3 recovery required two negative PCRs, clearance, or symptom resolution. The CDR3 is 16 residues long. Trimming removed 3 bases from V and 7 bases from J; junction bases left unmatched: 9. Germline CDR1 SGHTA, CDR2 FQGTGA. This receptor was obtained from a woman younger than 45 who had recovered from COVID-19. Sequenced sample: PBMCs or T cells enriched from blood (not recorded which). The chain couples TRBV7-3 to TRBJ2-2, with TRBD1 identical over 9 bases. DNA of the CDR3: TGTGCCAGCAGCTTGGTCCCCGGACAGGGGATCGGGGAGCTGTTTTTT. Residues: CASSLVPGQGIGELFF.